The present entry profiles one TCR beta chain with its context. Its antigen is unknown. This specimen belongs to a study of OX40 agonist ivuxolimab in advanced cancers. Here immunoSEQ multiplex PCR was the method, and the copy in TCRdb shows in-frame clones only, minus some. The data contain roughly 28,000 clones, roughly 90% of them singletons. Exclusion of a patient followed from autoimmune disease history or systemic immunosuppression. General observations from the study: In the expanded peripheral T cells, antigen specificity was never determined. Part of the nonresponder group also had normalized T-cell clonal expansion that was low.

The source of this sequence is an adult with an advanced solid tumor such as melanoma, head and neck, liver or kidney cancer. The sequencing here drew on CD4+ or CD8+ T cells sorted from blood, taken in a trial of the OX40 agonist ivuxolimab.

CDR3 DNA: TGTGCCAGCAGTTTGGCGTGGGGGATTAACTATGGCTACACCTTC. Translating it yields CASSLAWGINYGYTF. The gene calls are TRBV27 and TRBJ1-2; possible D gene TRBD1, 5 bases. CDR3 length: 15 residues. Deletions cut 3 bases from V and 1 base from J, with 12 bases between. CDR1 and CDR2 (germline): MNHEY, SMNVEV (reference sequence).